Presented here are 13 T cell receptor beta chains from one specimen sequenced in a study of T cell changes during pregnancy in multiple sclerosis. Measured with immunoSEQ multiplex PCR; TCRdb has only the in-frame clones, and not every one. The data contain fewer than 85,000 clones, around 90% of them seen just once; the ten biggest clones take up 1.6%. Here the sequenced sample was peripheral blood, taken in the first trimester of pregnancy. The receptors were gathered from a female donor in good health, enrolled as a control in a pregnancy study.

This clone came up a few times. The chain is built from TRBV6-1 and TRBJ2-7, with D maybe TRBD1 (5 bases). CDR3 length: 13 residues. V lost 5 bases, J lost 6 bases, and 14 bases lay in between. Germline V gene data show CDR1 as MNHNS and CDR2 as SASEGT. The CDR3 sequence: CASSLAERGEQYF. The CDR3 nucleotides are TGTGCCAGCAGTCTTGCGGAAAGGGGCGAGCAGTACTTC.

This rearrangement joins TRBV7-9 to TRBJ1-1, with D perhaps TRBD1 (6 bases). The CDR3 sequence is 14 residues long. Germline V gene lookup returns CDR1 SEHNR and CDR2 FQNEAQ (reference sequence). Trimming took 2 bases from V and 3 from J, leaving 10 bases between them. This CDR3 reads CASSLTGSDTEAFF. The CDR3 coding sequence is TGTGCCAGCAGCTTAACAGGGTCGGACACTGAAGCTTTCTTT. Filled out from reference TRBV7-9 and TRBJ1-1, the complete variable domain reads DTGVSQNPRHKITKRGQNVTFRCDPISEHNRLYWYRQTLGQGPEFLTYFQNEAQLEKSRLLSDRFSAERPKGSFSTLEIQRTEQGDSAMYLCASSLTGSDTEAFFGQGTRLTVV.

V and J are TRBV10-3 and TRBJ2-3; no firm D call. In germline, CDR1 is ENHRY, CDR2 SYGVKD. V lost 4 bases, J lost 0 bases, and 8 bases lay in between. This CDR3 contains 14 residues. CDR3 DNA: TGTGCCATCAGTGTGGCGGTAAGCACAGATACGCAGTATTTT. Translated: CAISVAVSTDTQYF.

V gene TRBV5-4 combines with J gene TRBJ2-7; a weak D match, TRBD2 (5 bases). The length of the CDR3 is 16 residues. Germline V gene sequence: CDR1 SGHNT, CDR2 YYREEE (reference sequence). Trimming shortened V by 0 bases and J by 0 bases, and 13 bases separated the two germline ends. In DNA form, the CDR3 reads TGTGCCAGCAGCTTGGCCGGGGATGGGATCTCCTACGAGCAGTACTTC. This gives the protein CASSLAGDGISYEQYF. Supplemented by reference TRBV5-4 and TRBJ2-7, the full variable domain reads ETGVTQSPTHLIKTRGQQVTLRCSSQSGHNTVSWYQQALGQGPQFIFQYYREEENGRGNFPPRFSGLQFPNYSSELNVNALELDDSALYLCASSLAGDGISYEQYFGPGTRLTVT.

V and J are TRBV15 and TRBJ2-1, with D maybe TRBD1 (6 bases). V lost 0 bases to trimming and J lost 5 bases, with 11 bases between them. The CDR3 has 15 amino acids. Looked up from germline, CDR1 is LNHNV and CDR2 is YYDKDF (reference sequence). CDR3: CATSRDRDTHNEQFF. The CDR3 coding sequence is TGTGCCACCAGCAGAGATCGGGACACACACAATGAGCAGTTCTTC.

V is TRBV27 and J is TRBJ2-1, with 12 bases identical to TRBD2. The CDR3 extends over 16 amino acids. After removal of 6 bases from V and 1 base from J, the junction contained 4 bases not matched to a gene. Germline V gene sequence: CDR1 MNHEY, CDR2 SMNVEV (reference sequence). The DNA of the CDR3 is TGTGCCAGCAGCCCCGGGACTAGCGGGTCCTACAATGAGCAGTTCTTC. It encodes CASSPGTSGSYNEQFF.

This chain links TRBV28 with TRBJ2-7; perhaps TRBD2 as D (6 bases). Trimming took 4 bases from V and 0 from J, leaving 16 bases between them. The germline V gene encodes CDR1 MDHEN and CDR2 SYDVKM. This CDR3 has 16 amino acids. DNA for the CDR3: TGTGCCAGCAGTTCTCTGACGGGGGACCACTCCTACGAGCAGTACTTC. Translated, it gives CASSSLTGDHSYEQYF.

The rearrangement uses TRBV6-4 and TRBJ2-1; 11 nucleotides line up with TRBD1. CDR1 and CDR2 (germline): MRHNA, SNTAGT. V lost 4 bases to trimming and J lost 5 bases; unmatched junction nucleotides: 4. CDR3 length equals 15 residues. The CDR3 loop reads CASSGGTGGHNEQFF. The CDR3 DNA follows: TGTGCCAGCAGTGGAGGGACAGGGGGGCACAATGAGCAGTTCTTC.

V is TRBV11-2 and J is TRBJ2-1; 9 nucleotides agree with TRBD1. This CDR3 region has 16 residues. Germline V CDR1 and CDR2: SGHAT, FQNNGV. Trimming cost V 5 bases and J 5 bases; bases outside gene matches: 10. The CDR3 DNA reads as TGTGCCAGCAGCCCCCTTCCGGGACAGGGTGACAATGAGCAGTTCTTC. Translating it yields CASSPLPGQGDNEQFF.

The chain combines TRBV6-1 with TRBJ2-7, with 7 bases identical to TRBD1. The CDR3 sequence is 13 residues long. V trimming: 7 bases; J trimming: 0 bases; junction bases outside the gene matches: 3. The germline gives CDR1 MNHNS, CDR2 SASEGT. The CDR3 here is CASTGDSSYEQYF. The CDR3 DNA reads as TGTGCCAGCACTGGGGACAGCTCCTACGAGCAGTACTTC.

The table lists this clone with a count of one. This sequence joins TRBV10-3 and TRBJ1-1; TRBD1 might be the D (6 bases). Germline V gene data show CDR1 as ENHRY and CDR2 as SYGVKD. CDR3 size: 14 residues. Trimming shortened V by 0 bases and J by 6 bases, and 11 bases separated the two germline ends. The CDR3 protein is CAISESTGVSEAFF. CDR3 bases: TGTGCCATCAGTGAGTCGACAGGCGTATCTGAAGCTTTCTTT.

The chain links TRBV28 to TRBJ2-7, with D uncertain. CDR3 length equals 13 residues. Germline V gene sequence: CDR1 MDHEN, CDR2 SYDVKM. Between the trimmed V and J ends, which lost 2 bases and 1 base, there was a span of 6 bases. CDR3 nucleotides: TGTGCCAGCAGTTTAGGCCCATCCTACGAGCAGTACTTC. This codes for CASSLGPSYEQYF.

The chain joins TRBV11-3 to TRBJ2-3; possibly TRBD2 for D (5 bases). Germline V gene sequence: CDR1 SGHNT, CDR2 YENEEA. This CDR3 spans 15 amino acids. V lost 4 bases and J 5 bases, leaving 16 bases between the germline ends. In DNA form, the CDR3 reads TGTGCCAGCAGCTCGGGGAGAGCAAGTCTAGATACGCAGTATTTT. Its protein product is CASSSGRASLDTQYF.